This TCR beta chain was documented in a study of blood T cells in healthy people across ages (dated by TCRdb to between 2014 and 2016). Notes on the research overall: Template switching captured roughly one uniquely barcoded TCR beta cDNA molecule per two T cells in model experiments. To avoid experimental bias, donors of different ages were spread randomly across the sequencing lanes. Two additional independent replicas of 1 million unique cDNA reads from the same blood draw were analyzed for two donors (one aged 18 to 30 and one aged 80 or older). Four age groups were formed from the donors: young (average roughly 15 years), middle-aged (around 37), aged (roughly 59) and long-lived (around 82). Age-related changes in TCR beta repertoire diversity were measured in the study by deep sequencing normalized with unique cDNA molecular identifiers. Beyond this particular receptor, the publication reports: Estimates of total diversity from one million sequenced T cells were regarded as lower bounds and underestimates. Observed TCR beta diversity per million T cells fell roughly linearly with age, and a significant reduction was already apparent by age roughly 41. Bulk unsorted PBMC profiling prevented conclusive comparison of naive and antigen-experienced compartments. Observed TCR beta diversity correlated strongly with the percentage of naive T cells measured by flow cytometry. The CMV infection status of donors was not known, potentially confounding age-related changes in expanded clonotypes. Compared with the aged group, the long-lived group had more naive CD4+ T cells, fewer expanded clones and increased TCR diversity, a pattern suggesting age selection.

Looking up the germline V gene (reference sequence) yields CDR1 MNHEY and CDR2 SMNVEV. The CDR3 runs 16 residues from the cysteine to the phenylalanine. CDR3 DNA only is kept here, 48 bases in frame from base 1. V and J are truncated by 5 bases and 1 base respectively, leaving an intervening sequence of 17 bases. The method behind the library was 5' RACE. Sequencing used an Illumina HiSeq 2500. A second PCR of about 6 to 11 cycles was run with a J-beta primer mix and a sample-barcoded 5' primer. Each TCR beta cDNA molecule received a unique molecular identifier from a template-switch 5' adaptor carrying 12 random nucleotides. Each sample yielded at least 2.5 million CDR3-containing paired-end reads. First-strand cDNA was synthesized from all RNA with the Mint cDNA synthesis kit, primed by a TRBC-specific oligonucleotide. After uracil-DNA glycosylase treatment, a first 18-cycle PCR used universal primers M1SS and BC2_uni_R on all cDNA. Under the source paper's analysis protocol: Normalization of each sample was performed by random selection of 1 million high-quality reads, each carrying a distinct molecular identifier. Instead of being binned into consensus sequences, reads with shared molecular identifiers were discarded. CDR3 identification, clonotype clustering and error correction used MiTCR with a Q25 quality threshold and the strictest error-elimination algorithm. A nonparametric unseen species model using Euler transformation provided a lower-bound estimate of total TCR beta diversity. TCRdb ran its own pipeline on the public reads, namely fastp trimming at Q25 and MiXCR clone calling, and kept in-frame beta chains. All rows with the same CDR3 protein become a single entry with the most common DNA and genes. Here the V and J calls rest on TCRdb's processing, not on the authors' analysis. A total of over 1,200,000 distinct CDR3 sequences appear in this sample, around 59% of them only once. The biggest ten clones account for 6.7% of the sample.

Systemically healthy Caucasian individuals from Russia, approximately 39 in total and aged roughly 6 to 95 years, were included as donors. Roughly 9.5 milliliters of peripheral blood were drawn from each donor into EDTA-treated Vacutainer tubes. Ficoll-Paque density-gradient centrifugation was used to isolate PBMCs, with at least 7 million per sample. Trizol reagent was used to extract total RNA from the PBMCs, yielding at least 5 micrograms per sample. The percentages of naive CD45RAhigh/CD27high T cells were determined by flow cytometry on a PBMC aliquot from every donor. Concerning this clonotype: Its antigen is currently not known. One base away there is no much larger clone; base qualities are not given.

Specimen: blood. The TCR was taken from a young man in good health. The chain uses TRBV27 and TRBJ2-5, with no reliable assignment of the D segment. The nucleotide sequence reads TGTGCCAGCAGTAATCACCCGATAGACACCCAAGAGACCCAGTACTTC. Translated, this gives CASSNHPIDTQETQYF.